The sequence of this TCR beta chain was determined in a study of Graves' ophthalmopathy and Graves' hyperthyroidism. As regards this clonotype: Its antigen is as yet unknown.

General study points: The model's prediction of ophthalmopathy progression had 70.59% sensitivity and 72% to 80% specificity. Detection in blood was also observed for most expanded thyroid clonotypes above 0.001 frequency.

RNA transcripts provided the template for amplifying TCR beta CDR3 regions. HTBI-primed RT-PCR formed the first round, and a multiplex PCR formed the second. TCRdb reprocessed the multiplex PCR reads via MiXCR and lists one record per CDR3 protein. The repertoire includes around 590,000 distinct CDR3 sequences, roughly 39% of them detected once, and about 4.6% sits in the top ten. Looked up from germline, CDR1 is SGDLS and CDR2 is YYNGEE. The V and J ends lost 2 bases and 8 bases respectively, with 13 bases between them. The CDR3 is 13 amino acids. Patients were excluded if they had other autoimmune diseases or uncontrolled infections, and likewise if pregnancy or lactation applied.

The chain combines TRBV9 with TRBJ1-2, with D maybe TRBD1 (6 bases). What was sequenced was peripheral blood or thyroid tissue (not recorded which). This clonotype originated in an adult man with Graves' hyperthyroidism. Here the CDR3 DNA reads TGTGCCAGCAGCGTTGCAGGGGTAGTAGGCTACACCTTC. Amino acid sequence: CASSVAGVVGYTF.